This TCR beta chain emerged from a study of T cell responses to AZD1222 COVID-19 vaccine. Study as a whole: Second-dose recipients at about 4 or about 12 weeks were treated as one pooled group. General study findings and limits: Baseline serology detected seropositivity in only five or six AZD1222 recipients. Donors, mostly white British, included more females; clonal diversity was possibly underestimated. No day 14 peak samples; only post-peak repertoires were characterized.

The data were produced by immunoSEQ multiplex PCR, yet TCRdb's version contains in-frame clones alone and is incomplete. The table shows around 160,000 clones, with roughly 94% occurring only once. This CDR3 comprises 14 residues. The germline V and J ends were trimmed by 8 bases and 1 base, with 14 bases remaining between them. Germline lookup yields CDR1 MDHEN and CDR2 SYDVKM. As to this clone: Its antigen is unknown.

This chain connects TRBV28 to TRBJ1-1; D is perhaps TRBD1 (5 bases). The specimen comprised peripheral blood, sampled on day 0 of AZD1222 vaccination. The receptor comes from an adult in good health. The CDR3 nucleotides read TGTGCCAGCGTAGGGACCTCGTCGAACACTGAAGCTTTCTTT. It encodes CASVGTSSNTEAFF. Using reference TRBV28 and TRBJ1-1 for the parts outside the CDR3, the full variable domain is DVKVTQSSRYLVKRTGEKVFLECVQDMDHENMFWYRQDPGLGLRLIYFSYDVKMKEKGDIPEGYSVSREKKERFSLILESASTNQTSMYLCASVGTSSNTEAFFGQGTRLTVV.